This passage covers 15 T cell receptor beta chains from one sample sequenced in a study of molecular identifiers for immune sequencing clone quantification. TCRdb recomputed calls from the PCR reads with MiXCR, one row per CDR3 protein. Of about 100,000 distinct CDR3 sequences listed, around 20% were seen once; the top ten hold around 1.1%. The specimen was naive CD8+ T cells from blood, with Jurkat cell RNA spiked in. Noted subset: FACS-sorted CD8+CD4-CCR7+CD45RA+ naive T cells. These receptors originate from a human donor in good health. Some libraries in this study had Jurkat cell RNA spiked in.

Regarding this clonotype: This clone may be a read error of a much larger clone one base away. The rearrangement uses TRBV4-3 and TRBJ2-7; 9 bases line up with TRBD1. The V and J ends lost 0 bases and 5 bases, in that order; junction bases with no gene match: 5. The CDR3 has 15 residues. Germline V gene sequence: CDR1 LGHNA, CDR2 YSLEER. As DNA, the CDR3 is TGCGCCAGCAGCCAAGATGGGACAGGGTACCACGAGCAGTACTTC. It encodes CASSQDGTGYHEQYF.

This clonotype occurred a few times. This chain joins TRBV11-2 and TRBJ1-1; D ambiguous. Germline CDR1 reads SGHAT; CDR2 reads FQNNGV. The CDR3 covers 16 residues. Trimming removed 1 base from V and 4 bases from J, with 16 bases in between. Written as DNA, the CDR3 is TGTGCCAGCAGCTTAGGCCCCTCGTTACTTGCCACTGAAGCTTTCTTT. It specifies CASSLGPSLLATEAFF.

In its sample, this clonotype was seen many times. The rearrangement links TRBV30 to TRBJ2-1; maybe TRBD2 (6 bases). The CDR3 has 13 amino acids. V dropped 2 bases and J dropped 7 bases, with 12 bases sitting between them. CDR1 GTSNPN and CDR2 SVGIG come from the germline V gene (reference sequence). The CDR3 DNA follows: TGTGCCTGGAGTCGAGGAGGGGCTAATGAGCAGTTCTTC. This codes for CAWSRGGANEQFF.

This clonotype has a handful of counts. CDR3: CASSESPTSGFNNEQFF. The CDR3 DNA reads as TGTGCCAGCAGTGAATCCCCGACTAGCGGGTTCAACAATGAGCAGTTCTTC. The chain recombines TRBV25-1 with TRBJ2-1; TRBD2 matches 10 bases. Looked up from germline, CDR1 is MGHDK and CDR2 is SYGVNS. With 1 base clipped from V and 5 bases from J, the junction kept 8 bases outside the gene matches. This CDR3 has 17 amino acids. Variable domain in full (rest from reference TRBV25-1 and TRBJ2-1): EADIYQTPRYLVIGTGKKITLECSQTMGHDKMYWYQQDPGMELHLIHYSYGVNSTEKGDLSSESTVSRIRTEHFPLTLESARPSHTSQYLCASSESPTSGFNNEQFFGPGTRLTVL.

The table lists this clonotype with many counts. V usage is TRBV4-1 and J usage is TRBJ2-7; no definite D call. Germline CDR1 and CDR2: MGHRA and YSYEKL. V was trimmed by 0 bases and J by 4 bases, leaving 10 bases between them. The CDR3 has 14 amino acids. The CDR3 sequence is CASSQEWTGYEQYF. The CDR3 DNA is TGCGCCAGCAGCCAAGAATGGACGGGTTACGAGCAGTACTTC.

Ten or more counts support this clonotype. The V gene is TRBV5-1, the J gene TRBJ2-3, with 9 bases matching TRBD2. CDR3 size: 15 residues. V trimming: 5 bases; J trimming: 6 bases; junction bases outside the gene matches: 10. The germline CDR1 and CDR2 sequences are SGHRS and YFSETQ. This chain's CDR3 is CASSFRGRAQDTQYF. DNA for the CDR3: TGCGCCAGCAGTTTTCGCGGGAGGGCCCAGGATACGCAGTATTTT.

With respect to this clonotype: At one boundary the junction diverges from the germline segment, which might be a read error. V is TRBV7-2 and J is TRBJ2-1, with TRBD2 matching 9 bases. The germline V gene encodes CDR1 SGHTA and CDR2 FQGNSA. The CDR3 consists of 15 residues. The CDR3 coding sequence is TGTGCCAGCAGCGCTGTAGCGGGAGTTGGCAATGAGCAGCTCTTC. Amino acid sequence: CASSAVAGVGNEQLF.

There are many counts of this clonotype. The chain has TRBV6-2 or TRBV6-3 and TRBJ2-1, with 7 bases identical to TRBD2. Germline V CDR1 and CDR2: MNHEY, SVGEGT. The J segment lost 4 bases and the V segment lost 11 bases, leaving 14 bases of the junction unmatched. This CDR3 contains 15 residues. CDR3 in amino acids: CACGIGGGVYNEQFF. The CDR3 bases are TGTGCCTGTGGCATCGGCGGGGGAGTATACAATGAGCAGTTCTTC.

Concerning this clonotype itself: With a much larger clone just one base away, this may be a read error. The chain recombines TRBV10-3 with TRBJ2-7; D unresolved. This CDR3 has 11 amino acids. CDR1 and CDR2 from the germline V gene are ENHRY and SYGVKD. CDR3 sequence reads: CAISGSYEQSF. The CDR3 DNA is TGTGCCATCAGTGGGTCCTACGAGCAGTCCTTC.

This chain joins TRBV6-5 and TRBJ2-5; TRBD2 matches 7 bases. The V segment lost 6 bases and the J segment 7 bases; nucleotides outside the gene matches: 11. CDR1 is MNHEY and CDR2 is SVGAGI in the germline V gene. The CDR3 is made up of 14 amino acids. In DNA form, the CDR3 reads TGTGCCAGCAGGGCAAACTGGGGGGAGGGGACCCAGTACTTC. This codes for CASRANWGEGTQYF.

The chain links TRBV11-2 to TRBJ2-7; 11 bases line up with TRBD1. Germline values: CDR1 SGHAT, CDR2 FQNNGV. The J segment lost 3 bases and the V segment lost 2 bases, leaving 3 bases of the junction unmatched. The CDR3 runs to 15 residues. The CDR3 DNA reads as TGTGCCAGCAGCTTAAGGGGACAGGGGGTCTACGAGCAGTACTTC. This gives the protein CASSLRGQGVYEQYF.

The chain carries TRBV6-5 and TRBJ2-7; 11 bases agree with TRBD2. The CDR3 is 19 amino acids. Germline V lookup: CDR1 MNHEY, CDR2 SVGAGI. J lost 6 bases, V lost 6 bases, and 22 bases had no gene match. The CDR3 nucleotides read TGTGCCAGCAGCGACCGACCCGGGACTAGCGGCCTATTTGGGGGCGAGCAGTACTTC. Its translation is CASSDRPGTSGLFGGEQYF.

This clonotype was counted many times. The chain carries TRBV9 and TRBJ1-5; the match to TRBD1 covers 7 bases. With 8 bases clipped from V and 0 bases from J, the junction kept 8 bases outside the gene matches. From germline, CDR1 is SGDLS and CDR2 YYNGEE. The CDR3 totals 15 residues. CDR3 sequence reads: CASGDSAYSNQPQHF. The CDR3 DNA reads TGTGCCAGTGGGGACAGTGCTTATAGCAATCAGCCCCAGCATTTT.

In this sample, this clonotype turned up a few times. V gene TRBV3-1 combines with J gene TRBJ2-3; TRBD2 agrees at 9 bases. Germline-derived CDR1 and CDR2 are LGHDT and YNNKEL (reference sequence). V was pared by 6 bases and J by 2 bases, with 15 bases of the junction left unmatched. CDR3 size: 18 residues. The DNA of the CDR3 is TGTGCCAGCAGTCCGGGCAGGAGCGGGGGGTCTCTCACAGATACGCAGTATTTT. This codes for CASSPGRSGGSLTDTQYF.

V gene TRBV4-3 combines with J gene TRBJ2-3; D may be TRBD1 (6 bases). CDR1 is LGHNA, CDR2 YSLEER, per germline. V was shortened by 1 base and J by 8 bases, with 13 bases between the two germline ends. CDR3 length: 14 amino acids. CDR3 sequence (DNA): TGCGCCAGCAGCCAAGGCCCCGTAGGGGGTACGCAGTATTTT. Translation gives CASSQGPVGGTQYF.